This T cell receptor (beta chain) is drawn from a study of T cells in Graves' hyperthyroidism and ophthalmopathy. Study-level information: Peripheral blood was collected at initial diagnosis, before any treatment.

Amplification of TCR beta CDR3 regions used RNA as the template. The TCR CDR3 was amplified in a first-round RT-PCR using the HTBI primer set. TCRdb used MiXCR to reprocess the multiplex PCR reads, holding one entry per CDR3 protein. This sample has 600,000 to 800,000 distinct CDR3 sequences, with 30% to 40% found just once. This clonotype was detected only once. This CDR3 has 12 amino acids. Germline V CDR1 and CDR2: SQVTM, ANQGSEA. The ends were cut back, 4 bases at V and 6 bases at J, with 13 bases in the middle. The sequenced sample consisted of blood. This clonotype was sampled from a woman between 40 and 55 years old with Graves' hyperthyroidism. The V call is TRBV29-1, the J call TRBJ2-7; either TRBD1 or TRBD2 may supply D (5 bases each). This chain's CDR3 is CSVVGTASEQYF. The CDR3 nucleotides are TGCAGCGTTGTAGGGACCGCCAGCGAGCAGTACTTC.